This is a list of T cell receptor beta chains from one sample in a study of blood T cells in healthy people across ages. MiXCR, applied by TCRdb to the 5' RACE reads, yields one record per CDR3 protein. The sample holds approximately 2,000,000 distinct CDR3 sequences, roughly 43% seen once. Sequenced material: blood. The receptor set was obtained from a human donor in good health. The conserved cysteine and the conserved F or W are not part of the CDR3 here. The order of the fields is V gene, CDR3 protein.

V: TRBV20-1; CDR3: SASSGGLSGANVLT
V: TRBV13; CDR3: ASSLTSGGAKANEQF
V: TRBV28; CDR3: ASSLSGRGQPQH
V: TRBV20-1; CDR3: SAGPGTEAF
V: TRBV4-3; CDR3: TSSQWGGDTDTQY
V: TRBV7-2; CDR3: ASSPNLGANEKLF
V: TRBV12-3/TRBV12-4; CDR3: ASSFGGAESEQF
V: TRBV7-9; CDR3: ASSLTAGRSYNEQF
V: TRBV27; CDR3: ASSLYRLGGDEKLF
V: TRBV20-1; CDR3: SARWTGTYEQY
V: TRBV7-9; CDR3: ASSHRDRGNNSPLH
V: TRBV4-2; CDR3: ASSQQTGTGANVLT
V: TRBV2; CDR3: ASSDREEGQPQH
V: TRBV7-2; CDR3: ASSATGTTNEKLF
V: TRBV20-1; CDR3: SASVLASSSYNEQF
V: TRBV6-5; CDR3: ASRTPQGANNSPLH
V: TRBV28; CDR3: ASSNEIGPGGYEQY
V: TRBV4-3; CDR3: ASSLGTGGFTSTDTQY
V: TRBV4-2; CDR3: ASSQSGNSNQPQH
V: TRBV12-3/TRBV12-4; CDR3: ASCSWSGETQY
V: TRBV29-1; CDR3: SVEVRGLGTDTQY
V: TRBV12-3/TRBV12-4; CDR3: ASSPPLAGGDTGELF
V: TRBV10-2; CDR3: ASAAFDTEAF
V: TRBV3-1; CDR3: ASSLMMTGGNEQF
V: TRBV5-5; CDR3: ASSLTGSRVYQETQY
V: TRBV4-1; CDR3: ASSTQDSNQPQH
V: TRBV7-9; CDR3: ASSLWDRGTEAF
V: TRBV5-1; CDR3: ASSSREDRRVAEAF
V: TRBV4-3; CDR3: ASSQDGRVVPNEQF
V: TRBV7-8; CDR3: ASSPDSHSLTDTQY
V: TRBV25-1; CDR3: ASRTGQGSTDTQY
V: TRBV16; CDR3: ASSQSQGVNDYT
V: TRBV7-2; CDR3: ASSYPGLDEQY
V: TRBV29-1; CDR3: SIMTGGDQPQH
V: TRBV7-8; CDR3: ASSLFINRDSTDTQY
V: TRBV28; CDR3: ASSLSFRQRELYQETQY
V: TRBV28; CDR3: ASSLLMGGSTEAF
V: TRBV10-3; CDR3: AISESGTGTGFPGELF
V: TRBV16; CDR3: ASSQVSADEYGYT
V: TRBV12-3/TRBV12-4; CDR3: ASSLRPGTQY
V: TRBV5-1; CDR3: ASSGGTVNTGAF
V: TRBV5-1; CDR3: ASSITGDLSYNEQF
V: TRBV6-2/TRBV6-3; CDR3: ASSPSGSQLGFRNEQF
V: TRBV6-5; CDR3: ASSYYWQGPNYGYT
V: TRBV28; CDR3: ASSFSRPLWGEQF
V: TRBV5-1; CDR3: ASSSDWRYSGANVLT
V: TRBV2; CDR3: ASSDLDRGAYEQY
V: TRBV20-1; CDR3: SAPRQGVYEQY
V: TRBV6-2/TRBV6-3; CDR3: ASSYSGSVSEWYEQY
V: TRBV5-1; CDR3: ASSLGVMDLNEQF
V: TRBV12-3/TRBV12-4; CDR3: ASSFLRGLNEQY
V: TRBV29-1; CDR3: SVVWSGSGDEAF
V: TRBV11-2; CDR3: ASSGLPGHSTDTQY
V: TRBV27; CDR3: ASSPGRADQPQH